This note documents a single T cell receptor beta chain sequence. The germline V gene encodes CDR1 MNHEY and CDR2 SVGAGI. The CDR3 sequence is 11 residues long. Germline trimming cut 6 bases from V and 11 bases from J; bases unmatched to any gene: 4. The repertoire was sequenced with immunoSEQ multiplex PCR; TCRdb's copy has only in-frame clones and lacks some. The sample records fewer than 95,000 clones, approximately 86% being singletons. The data are from a study of control samples from healthy donors and cancer patients. The receptor was isolated from a man aged 25 to 45 in good health. What was sequenced was blood. The rearrangement joins TRBV6-5 to TRBJ1-1; 9 bases agree with TRBD1. The CDR3 DNA reads as TGTGCCAGCAGACAGGGGGCGGGCGCTTTCTTT. This sequence encodes CASRQGAGAFF.